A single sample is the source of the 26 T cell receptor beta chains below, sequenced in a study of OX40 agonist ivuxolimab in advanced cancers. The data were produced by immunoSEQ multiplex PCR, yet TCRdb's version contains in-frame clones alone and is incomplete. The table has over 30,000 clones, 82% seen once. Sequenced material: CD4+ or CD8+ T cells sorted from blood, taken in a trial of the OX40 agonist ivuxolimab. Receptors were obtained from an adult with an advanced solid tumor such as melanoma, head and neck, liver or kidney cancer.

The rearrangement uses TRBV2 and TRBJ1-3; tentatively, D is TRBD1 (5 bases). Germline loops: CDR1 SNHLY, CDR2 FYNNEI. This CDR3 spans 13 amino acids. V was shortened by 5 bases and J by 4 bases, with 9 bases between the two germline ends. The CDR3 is CASSTGLGNTIYF. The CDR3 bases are TGTGCCAGCAGTACGGGGCTGGGAAACACCATATATTTT.

Written as DNA, the CDR3 is TGTGCCAGCAGCTTGGACACGCTCGAGCAGTACTTC. Translated, it gives CASSLDTLEQYF. The V call is TRBV5-5, the J call TRBJ2-7; D unclear. CDR1 and CDR2 (germline): SGHKS, YYEKEE (reference sequence). CDR3 length: 12 amino acids. V was pared by 0 bases and J by 6 bases, with 7 bases between.

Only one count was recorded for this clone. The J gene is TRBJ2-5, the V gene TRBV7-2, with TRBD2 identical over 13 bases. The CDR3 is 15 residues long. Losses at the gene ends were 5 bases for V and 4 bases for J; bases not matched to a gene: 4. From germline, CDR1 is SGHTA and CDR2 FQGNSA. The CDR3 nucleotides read TGTGCCAGCAGCGACCGACTAGCGGGAGGAGAGACCCAGTACTTC. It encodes CASSDRLAGGETQYF.

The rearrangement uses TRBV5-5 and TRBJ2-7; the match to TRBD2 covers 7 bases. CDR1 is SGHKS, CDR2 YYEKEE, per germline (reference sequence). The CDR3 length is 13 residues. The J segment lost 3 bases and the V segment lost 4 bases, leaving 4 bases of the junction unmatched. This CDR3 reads CASSRPGGYEQYF. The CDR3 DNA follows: TGTGCCAGCAGCAGGCCGGGGGGCTACGAGCAGTACTTC.

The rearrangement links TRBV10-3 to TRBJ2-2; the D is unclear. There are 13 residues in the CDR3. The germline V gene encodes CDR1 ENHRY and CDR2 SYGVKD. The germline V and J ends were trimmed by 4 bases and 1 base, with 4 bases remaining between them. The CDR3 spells CAISGRNTGELFF. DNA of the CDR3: TGTGCCATCAGTGGCAGGAACACCGGGGAGCTGTTTTTT.

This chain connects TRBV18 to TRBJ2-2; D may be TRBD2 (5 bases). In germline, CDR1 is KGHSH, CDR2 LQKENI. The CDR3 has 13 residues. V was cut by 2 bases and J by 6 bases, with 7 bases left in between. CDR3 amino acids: CASSPSAAGELFF. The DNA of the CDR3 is TGTGCCAGCTCACCATCAGCGGCCGGGGAGCTGTTTTTT.

CDR3 in amino acids: CASSGQNLNTEAFF. The CDR3 region has the DNA TGTGCCAGCAGTGGACAGAACTTGAACACTGAAGCTTTCTTT. The V call is TRBV6-6, the J call TRBJ1-1; D perhaps matches TRBD1 (6 bases). The CDR3 has 14 residues. Trimming took off 5 bases at V and 0 bases at J, with 10 bases between the two ends. Germline lookup yields CDR1 MNHNY and CDR2 SVGAGI (reference sequence).

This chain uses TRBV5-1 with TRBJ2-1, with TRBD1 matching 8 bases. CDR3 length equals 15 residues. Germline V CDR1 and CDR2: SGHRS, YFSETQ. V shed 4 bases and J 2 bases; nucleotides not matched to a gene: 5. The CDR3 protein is CASSPGQEAYNEQFF. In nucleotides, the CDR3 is TGCGCCAGCAGCCCGGGACAGGAGGCCTACAATGAGCAGTTCTTC. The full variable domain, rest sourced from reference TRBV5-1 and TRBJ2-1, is KAGVTQTPRYLIKTRGQQVTLSCSPISGHRSVSWYQQTPGQGLQFLFEYFSETQRNKGNFPGRFSGRQFSNSRSEMNVSTLELGDSALYLCASSPGQEAYNEQFFGPGTRLTVL.

CDR3 loop: CASSSSSNGELFF. The CDR3 DNA reads as TGTGCCAGCAGCTCCTCTAGCAACGGGGAGCTGTTTTTT. The chain recombines TRBV7-3 with TRBJ2-2, with D possibly TRBD2 on 5 matching bases. The CDR3 is made up of 13 amino acids. Trimming removed 4 bases at V and 7 bases at J, with 10 bases between. The germline CDR1 and CDR2 sequences are SGHTA and FQGTGA. The full variable domain, rest sourced from reference TRBV7-3 and TRBJ2-2, is GAGVSQTPSNKVTEKGKYVELRCDPISGHTALYWYRQSLGQGPEFLIYFQGTGAADDSGLPNDRFFAVRPEGSVSTLKIQRTERGDSAVYLCASSSSSNGELFFGEGSRLTVL.

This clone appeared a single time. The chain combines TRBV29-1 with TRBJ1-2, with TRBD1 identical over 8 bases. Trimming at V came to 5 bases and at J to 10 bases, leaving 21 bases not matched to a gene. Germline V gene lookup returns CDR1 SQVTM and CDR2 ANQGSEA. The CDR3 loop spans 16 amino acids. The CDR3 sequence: CSVLSPGDRTFWDYTF. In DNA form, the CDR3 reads TGCAGCGTTTTGAGTCCTGGGGACAGGACTTTTTGGGACTACACCTTC.

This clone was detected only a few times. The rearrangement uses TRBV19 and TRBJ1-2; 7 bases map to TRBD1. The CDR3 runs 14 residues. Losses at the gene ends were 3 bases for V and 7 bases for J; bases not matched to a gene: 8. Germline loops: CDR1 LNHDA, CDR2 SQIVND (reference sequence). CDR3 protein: CASSIVQGISGYTF. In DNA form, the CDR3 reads TGTGCCAGTAGTATTGTACAGGGGATTAGTGGCTACACCTTC. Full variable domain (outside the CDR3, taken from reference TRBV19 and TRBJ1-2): DGGITQSPKYLFRKEGQNVTLSCEQNLNHDAMYWYRQDPGQGLRLIYYSQIVNDFQKGDIAEGYSVSREKKESFPLTVTSAQKNPTAFYLCASSIVQGISGYTFGSGTRLTVV.

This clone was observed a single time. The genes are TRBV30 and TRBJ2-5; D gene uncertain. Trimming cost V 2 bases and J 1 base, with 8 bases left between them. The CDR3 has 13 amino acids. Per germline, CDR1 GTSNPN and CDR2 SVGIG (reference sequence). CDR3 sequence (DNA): TGTGCCTGGAGTCGAGATTTCCAAGAGACCCAGTACTTC. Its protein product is CAWSRDFQETQYF.

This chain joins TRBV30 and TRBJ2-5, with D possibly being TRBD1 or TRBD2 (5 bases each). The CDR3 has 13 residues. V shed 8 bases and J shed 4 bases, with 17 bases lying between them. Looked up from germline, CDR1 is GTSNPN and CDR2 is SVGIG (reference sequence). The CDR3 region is CATPGLGGETQYF. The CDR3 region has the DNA TGTGCCACCCCAGGGCTTGGAGGAGAGACCCAGTACTTC.

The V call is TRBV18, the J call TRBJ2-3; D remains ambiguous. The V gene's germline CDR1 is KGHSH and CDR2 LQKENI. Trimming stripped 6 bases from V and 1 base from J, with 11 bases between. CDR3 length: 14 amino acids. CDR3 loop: CASSRTDGTDTQYF. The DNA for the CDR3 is TGTGCCAGCTCGAGAACGGACGGCACAGATACGCAGTATTTT. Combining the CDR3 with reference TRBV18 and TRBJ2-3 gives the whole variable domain NAGVMQNPRHLVRRRGQEARLRCSPMKGHSHVYWYRQLPEEGLKFMVYLQKENIIDESGMPKERFSAEFPKEGPSILRIQQVVRGDSAAYFCASSRTDGTDTQYFGPGTRLTVL.

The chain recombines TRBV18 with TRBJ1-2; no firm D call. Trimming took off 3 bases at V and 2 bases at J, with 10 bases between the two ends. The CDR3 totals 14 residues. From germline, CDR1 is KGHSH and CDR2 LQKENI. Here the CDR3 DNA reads TGTGCCAGCTCACCTTCCGTAGGAAACTATGGCTACACCTTC. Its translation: CASSPSVGNYGYTF. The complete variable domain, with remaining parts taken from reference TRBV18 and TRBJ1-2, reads NAGVMQNPRHLVRRRGQEARLRCSPMKGHSHVYWYRQLPEEGLKFMVYLQKENIIDESGMPKERFSAEFPKEGPSILRIQQVVRGDSAAYFCASSPSVGNYGYTFGSGTRLTVV.

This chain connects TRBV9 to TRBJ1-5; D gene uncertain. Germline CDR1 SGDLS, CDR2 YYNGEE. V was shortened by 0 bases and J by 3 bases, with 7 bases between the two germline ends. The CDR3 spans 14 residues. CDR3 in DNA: TGTGCCAGCAGCGTAGGGGCCGACAATCAGCCCCAGCATTTT. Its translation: CASSVGADNQPQHF.

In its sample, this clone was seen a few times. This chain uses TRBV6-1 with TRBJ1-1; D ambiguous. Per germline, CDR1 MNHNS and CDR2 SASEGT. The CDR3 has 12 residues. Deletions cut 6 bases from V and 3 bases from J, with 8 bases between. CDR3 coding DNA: TGTGCCAGCAGGGTGAGGGACACTGAAGCTTTCTTT. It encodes CASRVRDTEAFF.

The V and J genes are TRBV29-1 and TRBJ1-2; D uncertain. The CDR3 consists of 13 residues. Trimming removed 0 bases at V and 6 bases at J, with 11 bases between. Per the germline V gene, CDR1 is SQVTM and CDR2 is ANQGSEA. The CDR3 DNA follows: TGCAGCGTTGAAGATAATAACATAGATGGCTACACCTTC. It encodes CSVEDNNIDGYTF.

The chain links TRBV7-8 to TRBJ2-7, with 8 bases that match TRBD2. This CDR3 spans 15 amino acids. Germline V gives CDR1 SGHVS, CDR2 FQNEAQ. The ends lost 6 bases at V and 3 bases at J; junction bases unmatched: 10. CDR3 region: CASSQPAGGSYEQYF. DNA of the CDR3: TGTGCCAGCAGTCAACCGGCGGGGGGAAGCTACGAGCAGTACTTC.

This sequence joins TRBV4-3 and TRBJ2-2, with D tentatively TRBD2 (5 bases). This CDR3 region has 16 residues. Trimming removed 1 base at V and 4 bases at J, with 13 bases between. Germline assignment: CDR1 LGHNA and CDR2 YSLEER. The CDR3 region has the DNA TGCGCCAGCAGCCAAGCATATGGGAGATTCACCGGGGAGCTGTTTTTT. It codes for CASSQAYGRFTGELFF.

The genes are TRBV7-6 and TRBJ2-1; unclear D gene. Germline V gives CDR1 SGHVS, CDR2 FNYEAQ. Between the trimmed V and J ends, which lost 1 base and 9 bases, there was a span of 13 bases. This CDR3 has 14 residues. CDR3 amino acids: CASSLGGTSSEQFF. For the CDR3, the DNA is TGTGCCAGCAGCTTAGGTGGCACAAGTAGTGAGCAGTTCTTC.

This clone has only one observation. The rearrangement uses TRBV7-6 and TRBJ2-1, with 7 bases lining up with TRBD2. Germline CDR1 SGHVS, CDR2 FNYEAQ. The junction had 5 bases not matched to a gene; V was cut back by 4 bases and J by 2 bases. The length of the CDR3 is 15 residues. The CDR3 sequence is CASSSLAEPYNEQFF. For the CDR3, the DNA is TGTGCCAGCAGCTCGCTAGCGGAACCCTACAATGAGCAGTTCTTC. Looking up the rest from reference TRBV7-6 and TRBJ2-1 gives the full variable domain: GAGVSQSPRYKVTKRGQDVALRCDPISGHVSLYWYRQALGQGPEFLTYFNYEAQQDKSGLPNDRFSAERPEGSISTLTIQRTEQRDSAMYRCASSSLAEPYNEQFFGPGTRLTVL.

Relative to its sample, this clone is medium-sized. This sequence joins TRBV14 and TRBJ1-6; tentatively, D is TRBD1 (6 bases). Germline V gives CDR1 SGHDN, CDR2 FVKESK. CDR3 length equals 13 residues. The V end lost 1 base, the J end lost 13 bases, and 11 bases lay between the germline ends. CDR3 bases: TGTGCCAGCAGCCAAGGTACGGGACACCCCCTCCACTTT. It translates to CASSQGTGHPLHF.

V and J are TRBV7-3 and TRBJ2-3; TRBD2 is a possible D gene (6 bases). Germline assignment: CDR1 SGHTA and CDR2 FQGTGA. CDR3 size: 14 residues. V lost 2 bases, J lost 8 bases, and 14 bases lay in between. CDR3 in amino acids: CASSLGGAGSTQYF. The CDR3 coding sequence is TGTGCCAGCAGCTTAGGAGGGGCTGGGAGTACGCAGTATTTT. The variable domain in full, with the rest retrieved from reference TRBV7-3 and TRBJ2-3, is GAGVSQTPSNKVTEKGKYVELRCDPISGHTALYWYRQSLGQGPEFLIYFQGTGAADDSGLPNDRFFAVRPEGSVSTLKIQRTERGDSAVYLCASSLGGAGSTQYFGPGTRLTVL.

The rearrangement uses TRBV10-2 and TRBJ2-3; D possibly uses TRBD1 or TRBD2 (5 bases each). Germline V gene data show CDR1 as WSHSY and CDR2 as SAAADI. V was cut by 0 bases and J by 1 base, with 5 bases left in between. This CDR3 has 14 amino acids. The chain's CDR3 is CASSESGRTDTQYF. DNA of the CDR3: TGCGCCAGCAGTGAGTCGGGACGCACAGATACGCAGTATTTT.

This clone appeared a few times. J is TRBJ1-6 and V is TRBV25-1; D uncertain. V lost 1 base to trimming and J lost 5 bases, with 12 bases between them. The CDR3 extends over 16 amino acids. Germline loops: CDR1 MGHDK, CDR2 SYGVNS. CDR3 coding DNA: TGTGCCAGCAGTGAATCTCTCATAGGGAATAATTCACCCCTCCACTTT. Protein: CASSESLIGNNSPLHF.